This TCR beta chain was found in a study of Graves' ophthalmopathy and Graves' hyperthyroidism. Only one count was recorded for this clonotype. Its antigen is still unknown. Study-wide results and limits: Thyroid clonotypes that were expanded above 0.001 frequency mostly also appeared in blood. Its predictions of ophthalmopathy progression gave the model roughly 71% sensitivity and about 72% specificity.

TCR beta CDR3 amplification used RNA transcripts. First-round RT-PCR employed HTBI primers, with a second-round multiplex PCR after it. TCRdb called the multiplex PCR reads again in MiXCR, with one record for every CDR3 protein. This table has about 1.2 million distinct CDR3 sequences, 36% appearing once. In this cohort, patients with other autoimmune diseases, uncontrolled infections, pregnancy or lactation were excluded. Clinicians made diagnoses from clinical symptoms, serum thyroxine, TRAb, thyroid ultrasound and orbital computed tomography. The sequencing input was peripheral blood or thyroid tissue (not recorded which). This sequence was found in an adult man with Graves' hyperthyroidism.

DNA for the CDR3: TGCAGTGCTAGTAAGGTGGGACAGTCGAATAATTCACCCCTCCACTTT. Encoded protein: CSASKVGQSNNSPLHF. The V and J genes are TRBV20-1 and TRBJ1-6, with 7 bases identical to TRBD1. The CDR3 runs to 16 residues. Germline trimming cut 3 bases from V and 5 bases from J; bases unmatched to any gene: 10. Germline CDR1 and CDR2: DFQATT and SNEGSKA (reference sequence).